Following are 4 T cell receptor beta chains from one sample sequenced in a study of OX40 agonist ivuxolimab in advanced cancers. Using immunoSEQ multiplex PCR, the repertoire was profiled, and TCRdb retains in-frame clones only, with some absent. The table includes fewer than 65,000 clones, 80% to 90% detected once. This material consisted of CD4+ or CD8+ T cells sorted from blood, taken in a trial of the OX40 agonist ivuxolimab. These receptors all stem from an adult with an advanced solid tumor such as melanoma, head and neck, liver or kidney cancer.

The chain employs TRBV4-2 and TRBJ1-5; 9 bases match TRBD1. Germline V gives CDR1 LGHNA, CDR2 YNFKEQ. V was clipped by 3 bases and J by 7 bases; unmatched bases: 4. CDR3 size: 14 residues. The DNA of the CDR3 is TGTGCCAGCAGCCAGGGGACAGGGCAGCAGCCCCAGCATTTT. It specifies CASSQGTGQQPQHF.

The chain joins TRBV6-5 to TRBJ1-1, with TRBD1 identical over 8 bases. The V and J ends lost 8 bases and 10 bases, in that order; junction bases with no gene match: 12. Germline V gene lookup returns CDR1 MNHEY and CDR2 SVGAGI. The CDR3 runs 13 residues. DNA for the CDR3: TGTGCCAGCTACCAAGGACAGGGACTAAGAGCTTTCTTT. Translating gives CASYQGQGLRAFF.

This chain links TRBV7-8 with TRBJ2-5, with 7 nucleotides matching TRBD1. Germline loops: CDR1 SGHVS, CDR2 FQNEAQ. CDR3 length equals 14 residues. Trimming removed 5 bases from V and 4 bases from J; junction bases left unmatched: 7. The CDR3 DNA follows: TGTGCCAGCAGCCCTGACAGGGTTTTAGAGACCCAGTACTTC. It codes for CASSPDRVLETQYF.

The genes are TRBV6-5 and TRBJ1-1; D is ambiguous. V shed 6 bases and J shed 0 bases, with 8 bases lying between them. The CDR3 is made up of 13 amino acids. Germline V gene lookup returns CDR1 MNHEY and CDR2 SVGAGI. The CDR3 is CASRGRLNTEAFF. The CDR3 bases are TGTGCCAGCAGGGGGAGATTGAACACTGAAGCTTTCTTT.